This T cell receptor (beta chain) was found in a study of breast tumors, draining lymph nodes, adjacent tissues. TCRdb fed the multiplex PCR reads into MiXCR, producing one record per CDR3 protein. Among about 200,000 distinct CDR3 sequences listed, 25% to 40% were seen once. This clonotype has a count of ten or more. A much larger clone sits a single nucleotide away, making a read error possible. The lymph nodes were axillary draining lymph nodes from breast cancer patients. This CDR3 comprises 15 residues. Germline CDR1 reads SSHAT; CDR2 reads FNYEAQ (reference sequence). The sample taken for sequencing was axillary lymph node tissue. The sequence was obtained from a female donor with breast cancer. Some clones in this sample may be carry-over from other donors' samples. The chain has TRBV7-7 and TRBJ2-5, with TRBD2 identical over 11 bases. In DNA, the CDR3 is TGTGCTAGCAGCTCGACTAGCGGGAATGGTGAGACCCAGCACTTC. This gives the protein CASSSTSGNGETQHF.